A single T cell receptor beta chain is shown here with its context. Its antigen is unknown. Using immunoSEQ multiplex PCR, the repertoire was profiled, and TCRdb retains in-frame clones only, with some absent. The sample consists of tens of thousands of clones, 90% to 95% of them appearing once. The V end lost 3 bases, the J end lost 0 bases, and 9 bases lay between the germline ends. Germline CDR1 reads PRHDT; CDR2 reads FYEKMQ (reference sequence). There are 16 residues in the CDR3. This record comes from a study of cytomegalovirus exposure and HLA in healthy donors. The study, taken as a whole, reports: A subsequent analysis found that TCR clusters from the first cohort also tended to co-occur in the roughly 120 validation repertoires, with about 94% of cluster scores above 0. Investigators reported 164 TCR beta chains as tied to cytomegalovirus.

The sequencing input was PBMCs. V is TRBV13 and J is TRBJ1-6; D gene unclear. The TCR originated in a woman aged 18-35 years in good health and CMV-seropositive. CDR3 region: CASSFAGSSYNSPLHF. Here the CDR3 DNA reads TGTGCCAGCAGCTTTGCGGGGAGCTCCTATAATTCACCCCTCCACTTT.